The present TCR beta chain was sequenced within a study of blood T cell repertoires in COVID-19. Study overall: The study drew acute and convalescent COVID-19 samples from the United States, Italy and Spain. Nucleic acid was either cDNA or gDNA, and it came from T cells, B-cell-depleted T cells, or PBMCs.

V lost 2 bases to trimming and J lost 5 bases; unmatched junction nucleotides: 8. The CDR3 runs 15 residues. Per germline, CDR1 MNHEY and CDR2 SMNVEV (reference sequence). This clone has just a few counts. Authors' processing steps: Estimation of nucleated cell counts was performed using reference gene primer amplification. Some clones are missing from TCRdb's copy, which holds only in-frame ones; the method was immunoSEQ multiplex PCR. V and J calls and clone size follow that table, whereas D and trimming were derived from the DNA. The sample holds 170,000 or so clones, 80% to 90% seen once. This clonotype was obtained from a man aged 45 to 65 with active or convalescent COVID-19. The sequenced sample was peripheral blood. V usage is TRBV27 and J usage is TRBJ2-5; TRBD2 aligns across 7 bases. CDR3 sequence (DNA): TGTGCCAGCAGTTTAAGACTAGCCTGGGGGGAGACCCAGTACTTC. Amino acid sequence: CASSLRLAWGETQYF.